The rows below give T cell receptor beta chains drawn from one sample of a study of blood T cells in healthy people across ages. A single record per CDR3 protein comes from TCRdb applying MiXCR to the 5' RACE reads. The data show approximately 830,000 distinct CDR3 sequences, under 80% seen once. Specimen: blood. These receptors came from a man younger than 45 in good health. Each CDR3 is given with its conserved first and last residue. Fields, in order: V gene, J gene, D gene, clone size, CDR3 protein, CDR3 DNA. D genes are given only for firm matches. Clone size is given for some rows only: seen once, a few or many times, or a class if the clone is expanded.

V gene: TRBV20-1
J gene: TRBJ1-6
D gene: .
clone size: .
CDR3 protein: CSASSGDNSPLHF
CDR3 DNA: TGCAGTGCTAGCAGTGGGGACAATTCACCCCTCCACTTT

V gene: TRBV5-1
J gene: TRBJ2-5
D gene: .
clone size: many
CDR3 protein: CASSLEKETQYF
CDR3 DNA: TGCGCCAGCAGCTTGGAAAAAGAGACCCAGTACTTC

V gene: TRBV2
J gene: TRBJ1-5
D gene: .
clone size: .
CDR3 protein: CASSEIAATFQPQHF
CDR3 DNA: TGTGCCAGCAGTGAAATAGCAGCTACATTTCAGCCCCAGCATTTT

V gene: TRBV2
J gene: TRBJ2-5
D gene: TRBD1
clone size: .
CDR3 protein: CASRETGTEQETQYF
CDR3 DNA: TGTGCCAGCAGAGAGACCGGGACAGAACAAGAGACCCAGTACTTC

V gene: TRBV7-2
J gene: TRBJ1-5
D gene: TRBD1
clone size: .
CDR3 protein: CASSWKTGPDQPQHF
CDR3 DNA: TGTGCCAGCAGCTGGAAGACAGGGCCCGATCAGCCCCAGCATTTT

V gene: TRBV9
J gene: TRBJ2-7
D gene: TRBD2
clone size: .
CDR3 protein: CASSVGLAGALYNEQYF
CDR3 DNA: TGTGCCAGCAGCGTCGGACTAGCGGGGGCCCTCTACAATGAGCAGTACTTC

V gene: TRBV5-1
J gene: TRBJ2-3
D gene: .
clone size: .
CDR3 protein: CASSVRGPGAPGYTQYF
CDR3 DNA: TGCGCCAGCAGCGTACGCGGGCCCGGCGCGCCGGGATATACGCAGTATTTT

V gene: TRBV5-1
J gene: TRBJ2-1
D gene: .
clone size: .
CDR3 protein: CASSPGSGPREQFF
CDR3 DNA: TGCGCCAGCAGTCCGGGATCAGGTCCTCGGGAGCAGTTCTTC

V gene: TRBV29-1
J gene: TRBJ1-2
D gene: TRBD1
clone size: few
CDR3 protein: CSVRTGPGYTF
CDR3 DNA: TGCAGCGTCCGGACAGGGCCTGGCTACACCTTC

V gene: TRBV11-2
J gene: TRBJ2-5
D gene: TRBD1
clone size: few
CDR3 protein: CASNLDRDETQYF
CDR3 DNA: TGTGCCAGCAACTTAGACAGGGATGAGACCCAGTACTTC

V gene: TRBV12-3/TRBV12-4
J gene: TRBJ2-7
D gene: TRBD2
clone size: .
CDR3 protein: CASSLAGDVYEQYF
CDR3 DNA: TGTGCCAGCAGTCTAGCGGGGGATGTCTACGAGCAGTACTTC

V gene: TRBV7-2
J gene: TRBJ2-7
D gene: TRBD1
clone size: few
CDR3 protein: CASSSGQGLHEQYF
CDR3 DNA: TGTGCCAGCAGCTCGGGACAGGGACTCCACGAGCAGTACTTC

V gene: TRBV20-1
J gene: TRBJ2-3
D gene: .
clone size: .
CDR3 protein: CSAPQGGRQTDTQYF
CDR3 DNA: TGCAGTGCCCCACAGGGAGGGCGTCAGACAGATACGCAGTATTTT

V gene: TRBV9
J gene: TRBJ2-7
D gene: .
clone size: .
CDR3 protein: CASSVGQGSCEQYF
CDR3 DNA: TGTGCCAGCAGCGTAGGCCAGGGTTCCTGCGAGCAGTACTTC

V gene: TRBV4-2
J gene: TRBJ2-1
D gene: .
clone size: .
CDR3 protein: CASSKTTRGDYDEQFF
CDR3 DNA: TGTGCCAGCAGCAAAACGACTAGGGGGGATTACGATGAGCAGTTCTTC

V gene: TRBV2
J gene: TRBJ2-7
D gene: .
clone size: .
CDR3 protein: CASRRFQGQLMTYEQYF
CDR3 DNA: TGTGCCAGCAGGAGATTTCAAGGACAGTTGATGACCTACGAGCAGTACTTC

V gene: TRBV12-3/TRBV12-4
J gene: TRBJ2-1
D gene: .
clone size: .
CDR3 protein: CASSPRRGSANYNEQFF
CDR3 DNA: TGTGCCAGCAGTCCTCGACGCGGGTCAGCTAATTACAATGAGCAGTTCTTC

V gene: TRBV14
J gene: TRBJ2-3
D gene: TRBD2
clone size: .
CDR3 protein: CASSLLAAPTDTQYF
CDR3 DNA: TGTGCCAGCAGCCTCCTAGCGGCCCCCACAGATACGCAGTATTTT

V gene: TRBV4-2
J gene: TRBJ2-7
D gene: .
clone size: once
CDR3 protein: CASSRDLGYEQYF
CDR3 DNA: TGTGCCAGCAGCCGAGATCTAGGCTACGAGCAGTACTTC

V gene: TRBV5-1
J gene: TRBJ1-4
D gene: .
clone size: few
CDR3 protein: CASSLDGRANEKLFF
CDR3 DNA: TGCGCCAGCAGCTTGGACGGGCGAGCTAATGAAAAACTGTTTTTT

V gene: TRBV29-1
J gene: TRBJ2-1
D gene: .
clone size: few
CDR3 protein: CSVEDRGNKQFF
CDR3 DNA: TGCAGCGTTGAAGATCGCGGTAATAAGCAGTTCTTC

V gene: TRBV20-1
J gene: TRBJ1-1
D gene: .
clone size: .
CDR3 protein: CSASKDRNTEAFF
CDR3 DNA: TGCAGTGCTTCCAAAGATAGGAACACTGAAGCTTTCTTT

V gene: TRBV6-2/TRBV6-3
J gene: TRBJ2-7
D gene: .
clone size: .
CDR3 protein: CASRTTTGSNWNEQYF
CDR3 DNA: TGTGCCAGCAGGACAACAACAGGGTCAAACTGGAACGAGCAGTACTTC

V gene: TRBV30
J gene: TRBJ1-6
D gene: .
clone size: once
CDR3 protein: CAWSPRVGSSYNSPLHF
CDR3 DNA: TGTGCCTGGAGTCCCAGGGTGGGAAGCTCCTATAATTCACCCCTCCACTTT

V gene: TRBV29-1
J gene: TRBJ2-7
D gene: .
clone size: few
CDR3 protein: CSVVLSATYEQYF
CDR3 DNA: TGCAGCGTTGTCCTCTCCGCTACCTACGAGCAGTACTTC

V gene: TRBV29-1
J gene: TRBJ2-1
D gene: .
clone size: .
CDR3 protein: CSVEDLTKRGYEQFF
CDR3 DNA: TGCAGCGTTGAAGATCTCACGAAAAGGGGGTATGAGCAGTTCTTC

V gene: TRBV11-2
J gene: TRBJ1-4
D gene: .
clone size: .
CDR3 protein: CASTKTPTNEKLFF
CDR3 DNA: TGTGCCAGCACCAAGACCCCAACTAATGAAAAACTGTTTTTT

V gene: TRBV27
J gene: TRBJ2-3
D gene: .
clone size: .
CDR3 protein: CASSPILGADTQYF
CDR3 DNA: TGTGCCAGCAGTCCGATCTTAGGAGCAGATACGCAGTATTTT

V gene: TRBV29-1
J gene: TRBJ2-1
D gene: TRBD2
clone size: many
CDR3 protein: CSASRTSGGYNEQFF
CDR3 DNA: TGCAGCGCTAGCCGGACTAGCGGCGGATACAATGAGCAGTTCTTC

V gene: TRBV12-3/TRBV12-4
J gene: TRBJ2-4
D gene: .
clone size: .
CDR3 protein: CASRGFRTGAKNIQYF
CDR3 DNA: TGTGCCAGCAGGGGCTTTCGGACCGGGGCCAAAAACATTCAGTACTTC

V gene: TRBV7-9
J gene: TRBJ2-7
D gene: .
clone size: .
CDR3 protein: CASSPLAANSYEQYF
CDR3 DNA: TGTGCCAGCAGCCCCCTTGCGGCCAACTCCTACGAGCAGTACTTC

V gene: TRBV20-1
J gene: TRBJ1-5
D gene: TRBD1
clone size: few
CDR3 protein: CSARVDRAQPQHF
CDR3 DNA: TGCAGTGCTAGGGTTGACAGGGCTCAGCCCCAGCATTTT

V gene: TRBV27
J gene: TRBJ2-1
D gene: TRBD1
clone size: .
CDR3 protein: CASSLHRGQGGKEQFF
CDR3 DNA: TGTGCCAGCAGTTTGCATCGTGGACAGGGGGGGAAGGAGCAGTTCTTC

V gene: TRBV13
J gene: TRBJ2-3
D gene: .
clone size: .
CDR3 protein: CASSQDTGQYF
CDR3 DNA: TGTGCCAGCAGCCAGGACACGGGGCAGTATTTT

V gene: TRBV28
J gene: TRBJ2-3
D gene: .
clone size: .
CDR3 protein: CASSATLPTDTQYF
CDR3 DNA: TGTGCCAGCAGCGCTACACTTCCCACAGATACGCAGTATTTT

V gene: TRBV5-5
J gene: TRBJ1-5
D gene: .
clone size: .
CDR3 protein: CASSPPGPDDQPQHF
CDR3 DNA: TGTGCCAGCAGCCCCCCTGGCCCGGATGATCAGCCCCAGCATTTT

V gene: TRBV2
J gene: TRBJ1-5
D gene: .
clone size: .
CDR3 protein: CASSGASGRPDQHF
CDR3 DNA: TGTGCCAGCAGTGGGGCCTCGGGACGTCCGGACCAGCATTTT

V gene: TRBV7-2
J gene: TRBJ1-4
D gene: .
clone size: .
CDR3 protein: CASSPGTNEKLFF
CDR3 DNA: TGTGCCAGCAGCCCCGGAACCAATGAAAAACTGTTTTTT

V gene: TRBV5-1
J gene: TRBJ2-5
D gene: TRBD1
clone size: few
CDR3 protein: CASSWGTGAEETQYF
CDR3 DNA: TGCGCCAGCAGCTGGGGGACAGGGGCGGAAGAGACCCAGTACTTC

V gene: TRBV29-1
J gene: TRBJ1-2
D gene: .
clone size: .
CDR3 protein: CSVEDAGGYYGYTF
CDR3 DNA: TGCAGCGTTGAAGACGCCGGGGGGTACTATGGCTACACCTTC

V gene: TRBV20-1
J gene: TRBJ2-3
D gene: TRBD2
clone size: .
CDR3 protein: CSARASSGGSTDTQYF
CDR3 DNA: TGCAGTGCTAGAGCTTCTAGCGGGGGGAGCACAGATACGCAGTATTTT

V gene: TRBV12-3/TRBV12-4
J gene: TRBJ2-1
D gene: .
clone size: few
CDR3 protein: CASSLGAVGGNEQFF
CDR3 DNA: TGTGCCAGCAGTTTAGGGGCAGTAGGGGGCAATGAGCAGTTCTTC

V gene: TRBV10-3
J gene: TRBJ2-3
D gene: .
clone size: once
CDR3 protein: CAISEANGADTQYF
CDR3 DNA: TGTGCCATCAGTGAGGCGAACGGGGCAGATACGCAGTATTTT

V gene: TRBV20-1
J gene: TRBJ2-3
D gene: .
clone size: .
CDR3 protein: CSARDPDGIERGDTQYF
CDR3 DNA: TGCAGTGCTAGAGACCCTGACGGGATTGAACGGGGAGATACGCAGTATTTT

V gene: TRBV29-1
J gene: TRBJ2-7
D gene: TRBD2
clone size: .
CDR3 protein: CSVPGTSKNVQYF
CDR3 DNA: TGCAGCGTTCCCGGGACTAGTAAAAACGTTCAGTACTTC

V gene: TRBV14
J gene: TRBJ2-3
D gene: TRBD1
clone size: .
CDR3 protein: CASSQSYWGQGTDTQYF
CDR3 DNA: TGTGCCAGCAGCCAATCTTATTGGGGACAGGGGACAGATACGCAGTATTTT

V gene: TRBV3-1
J gene: TRBJ1-1
D gene: .
clone size: .
CDR3 protein: CASSQLISPNTEAFF
CDR3 DNA: TGTGCCAGCAGCCAGCTTATCTCGCCGAACACTGAAGCTTTCTTT

V gene: TRBV3-1
J gene: TRBJ2-5
D gene: .
clone size: few
CDR3 protein: CASSGGMETQYF
CDR3 DNA: TGTGCCAGCTCGGGTGGGATGGAGACCCAGTACTTC

V gene: TRBV6-1
J gene: TRBJ2-1
D gene: TRBD1
clone size: .
CDR3 protein: CASILDRDPYNEQFF
CDR3 DNA: TGTGCCAGCATACTCGACAGGGACCCCTACAATGAGCAGTTCTTC

V gene: TRBV12-3/TRBV12-4
J gene: TRBJ1-6
D gene: TRBD1
clone size: .
CDR3 protein: CASSVGGADSPLHF
CDR3 DNA: TGTGCCAGCAGTGTAGGGGGCGCAGATTCACCCCTCCACTTT

V gene: TRBV27
J gene: TRBJ2-7
D gene: .
clone size: .
CDR3 protein: CASSLNNPYEQYF
CDR3 DNA: TGTGCCAGCAGTTTAAACAATCCCTACGAGCAGTACTTC

V gene: TRBV7-9
J gene: TRBJ2-4
D gene: TRBD1
clone size: few
CDR3 protein: CASSVAGQGAKNIQYF
CDR3 DNA: TGTGCCAGCAGCGTGGCGGGACAGGGGGCCAAAAACATTCAGTACTTC

V gene: TRBV20-1
J gene: TRBJ2-5
D gene: .
clone size: few
CDR3 protein: CSATTRQETQYF
CDR3 DNA: TGCAGTGCTACCACCCGACAAGAGACCCAGTACTTC

V gene: TRBV6-6
J gene: TRBJ1-1
D gene: TRBD1
clone size: .
CDR3 protein: CASSYVQGAPSTEAFF
CDR3 DNA: TGTGCCAGCAGTTACGTTCAGGGGGCGCCGAGCACTGAAGCTTTCTTT

V gene: TRBV21-1
J gene: TRBJ2-5
D gene: .
clone size: .
CDR3 protein: CASSKRQIGLRPQETQYF
CDR3 DNA: TGTGCCAGCAGCAAAAGGCAGATCGGGCTCCGGCCCCAAGAGACCCAGTACTTC

V gene: TRBV6-6
J gene: TRBJ2-7
D gene: TRBD2
clone size: .
CDR3 protein: CATGGGTASYEQYF
CDR3 DNA: TGTGCCACCGGGGGAGGGACCGCTTCCTACGAGCAGTACTTC

V gene: TRBV5-6
J gene: TRBJ2-3
D gene: TRBD1
clone size: many
CDR3 protein: CASSRPTGNRARSTDTQYF
CDR3 DNA: TGTGCCAGCAGCCGCCCGACAGGGAACCGGGCCCGGAGCACAGATACGCAGTATTTT